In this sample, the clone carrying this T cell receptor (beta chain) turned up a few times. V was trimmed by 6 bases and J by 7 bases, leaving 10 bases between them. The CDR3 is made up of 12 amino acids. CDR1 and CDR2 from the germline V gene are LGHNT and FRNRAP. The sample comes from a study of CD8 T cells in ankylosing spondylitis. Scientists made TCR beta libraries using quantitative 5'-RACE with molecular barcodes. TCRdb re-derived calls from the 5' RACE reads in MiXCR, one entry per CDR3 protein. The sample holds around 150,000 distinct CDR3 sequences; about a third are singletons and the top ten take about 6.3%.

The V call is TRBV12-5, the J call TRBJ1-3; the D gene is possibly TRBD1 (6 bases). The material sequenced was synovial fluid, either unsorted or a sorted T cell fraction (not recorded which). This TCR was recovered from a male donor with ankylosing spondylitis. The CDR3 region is CASGGQTNTIYF. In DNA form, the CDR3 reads TGTGCTAGTGGGGGACAAACTAACACCATATATTTT.